This TCR beta chain was documented in a study of cytomegalovirus exposure and HLA in healthy donors. Findings and caveats of the study: Cytomegalovirus association was listed for 150 to 200 TCR beta chains.

60 Vbeta and 13 Jbeta primers were used in PCR. Data came from immunoSEQ multiplex PCR; TCRdb stores just in-frame clones and leaves some out. The sample includes 100,000 to 150,000 clones, around 80% of them seen just once. In germline, CDR1 is SGHDT, CDR2 YYEEEE. The CDR3 has 17 residues. V was cut by 4 bases and J by 8 bases, with 27 bases left in between. About this clone itself: The antigen is not known.

This TCR came from a woman between 18 and 29 years old in good health and CMV-seronegative. This chain joins TRBV5-6 and TRBJ1-2, with D possibly being TRBD1 (5 bases). Sequencing used PBMCs. The CDR3 loop reads CASSPRLTGLGVRGYTF. CDR3 coding DNA: TGTGCCAGCAGCCCGAGGCTTACAGGCCTAGGGGTGAGGGGCTACACCTTC.